This T cell receptor beta chain stems from a study of T-cell memory formation after mild COVID-19. TCRdb fed the 5' RACE reads into MiXCR, producing one record per CDR3 protein. The sample has under 300,000 distinct CDR3 sequences, around 8% seen once. Study observations and caveats: Day 15 to 85 contractors were CD4/CD8 balanced; later expanders leaned CD4+. Within pre-infection memory, some responding clones were found, suggesting cross-reactive memory joined. Among CD4+ contracting clones, most were CM and EM, and CD8+ ones EMRA.

Germline CDR1 reads SNHLY; CDR2 reads FYNNEI. CDR3 size: 13 residues. The ends were cut back, 8 bases at V and 1 base at J, with 9 bases in the middle. This clonotype was seen a few times. The antigen remains undetermined. The chain employs TRBV2 and TRBJ2-4; D is tentatively TRBD1 or TRBD2 (6 bases each). The clonotype was recovered from a young man who had mild COVID-19 (a few samples of this study predate the infection). Cell type and time point are not known. The specimen was PBMCs or a T cell subset sorted from them (not recorded which). CDR3 sequence (DNA): TGTGCCAGCGGGGGGCCGGCCAAAAACATTCAGTACTTC. It is translated as CASGGPAKNIQYF.